The 7 T cell receptor beta chains reported below all come from one sample, sequenced in a study of cytomegalovirus exposure and HLA in healthy donors. Vbeta (60) and Jbeta (13) primers were used in the PCR. Only in-frame clones appear in the TCRdb table, and some are missing; sequencing was by immunoSEQ multiplex PCR. Its table records around 100,000 clones. Sequenced input: PBMCs. All receptors come from a man aged 30-40 years in good health and CMV-seronegative.

The chain uses TRBV19 and TRBJ1-2; 12 nucleotides match TRBD1. With 5 bases clipped from V and 4 bases from J, the junction kept 5 bases outside the gene matches. CDR1 is LNHDA and CDR2 is SQIVND in the germline V gene (reference sequence). The CDR3 runs 15 residues. In nucleotides, the CDR3 is TGTGCCAGTAGTCCGACGGGACAGGGGGCCTATGGCTACACCTTC. It codes for CASSPTGQGAYGYTF.

The chain has TRBV27 and TRBJ2-5; D gene unclear. In germline, CDR1 is MNHEY, CDR2 SMNVEV (reference sequence). V was shortened by 3 bases and J by 3 bases, with 8 bases between the two germline ends. The CDR3 totals 13 residues. Here the CDR3 DNA reads TGTGCCAGCAGTTTTACACGGGAAGAGACCCAGTACTTC. Translated, it gives CASSFTREETQYF.

V usage is TRBV6-5 and J usage is TRBJ2-5; weak D call: TRBD2 (5 bases). The germline V and J ends were trimmed by 6 bases and 5 bases, with 7 bases remaining between them. Germline V gene data show CDR1 as MNHEY and CDR2 as SVGAGI. The CDR3 runs to 11 residues. CDR3 sequence reads: CASSERETQYF. The CDR3 coding sequence is TGTGCCAGCAGCGAGCGGGAGACCCAGTACTTC.

The V gene is TRBV5-6, the J gene TRBJ2-3; 7 nucleotides agree with TRBD1. The CDR3 is 16 amino acids. V dropped 4 bases and J dropped 0; count of bases not matched to a gene: 8. CDR1 and CDR2 from the germline V gene are SGHDT and YYEEEE. CDR3 protein: CASSKVTGASTDTQYF. In DNA form, the CDR3 reads TGTGCCAGCAGCAAGGTAACAGGGGCTAGCACAGATACGCAGTATTTT. Full variable domain (outside the CDR3, taken from reference TRBV5-6 and TRBJ2-3): DAGVTQSPTHLIKTRGQQVTLRCSPKSGHDTVSWYQQALGQGPQFIFQYYEEEERQRGNFPDRFSGHQFPNYSSELNVNALLLGDSALYLCASSKVTGASTDTQYFGPGTRLTVL.

J is TRBJ2-2 and V is TRBV5-4; 9 bases agree with TRBD1. The CDR3 runs to 15 residues. Losses at the gene ends were 4 bases for V and 5 bases for J; bases not matched to a gene: 6. Germline V CDR1 and CDR2: SGHNT, YYREEE (reference sequence). This chain's CDR3 is CASSNPGQGTGELFF. DNA for the CDR3: TGTGCCAGCAGCAACCCCGGACAGGGGACCGGGGAGCTGTTTTTT. The complete variable domain, with remaining parts taken from reference TRBV5-4 and TRBJ2-2, reads ETGVTQSPTHLIKTRGQQVTLRCSSQSGHNTVSWYQQALGQGPQFIFQYYREEENGRGNFPPRFSGLQFPNYSSELNVNALELDDSALYLCASSNPGQGTGELFFGEGSRLTVL.

CDR3 DNA: TGTGCCATCAGAGCGGACCCAAGCACAGATACGCAGTATTTT. Translation gives CAIRADPSTDTQYF. The rearrangement links TRBV10-3 to TRBJ2-3; D perhaps matches TRBD2 (5 bases). The CDR3 contains 14 residues. Germline V gene data show CDR1 as ENHRY and CDR2 as SYGVKD. V gave up 6 bases and J gave up 0 bases, with 10 bases separating them.

The rearrangement joins TRBV13 to TRBJ2-5; a possible D gene is TRBD1 (7 bases). The CDR3 is made up of 13 amino acids. With 5 bases removed from V and 4 bases from J, the gap between germline ends came to 11 bases. Per germline, CDR1 PRHDT and CDR2 FYEKMQ (reference sequence). The CDR3 protein is CASSLRGVETQYF. The CDR3 DNA follows: TGTGCCAGCAGCCTCAGGGGGGTAGAGACCCAGTACTTC.